Below, 5 T cell receptor beta chains from the same sample are listed, as sequenced in a study of T cells in tuberculosis. Only in-frame clones appear in the TCRdb table, and some are missing; sequencing was by immunoSEQ multiplex PCR. The sample consists of approximately 100,000 clones, roughly 93% of them appearing once. After thawing and overnight rest, PBMC were stained with GMM-loaded CD1B tetramer, viability dye and anti-CD3 for sorting. C32 glucose monomycolate from Rhodococcus equi was loaded onto the CD1B tetramers. The sample consisted of CD1b-GMM tetramer-negative cells sorted from PBMCs. The receptors shown here come from an adult woman with latent tuberculosis.

V and J are TRBV19 and TRBJ1-4; D ambiguous. CDR3 length equals 14 residues. Deletions cut 1 base from V and 3 bases from J, with 6 bases between. CDR1 LNHDA and CDR2 SQIVND come from the germline V gene (reference sequence). CDR3 residues: CASSIAEPNEKLFF. The CDR3 region has the DNA TGTGCCAGTAGTATAGCGGAGCCTAATGAAAAACTGTTTTTT.

The chain has TRBV2 and TRBJ2-5, with 10 bases identical to TRBD2. This CDR3 region has 16 residues. Losses at the gene ends were 2 bases for V and 4 bases for J; bases not matched to a gene: 7. Germline V lookup: CDR1 SNHLY, CDR2 FYNNEI. The CDR3 is CASSESTLAGAETQYF. DNA for the CDR3: TGTGCCAGCAGTGAAAGTACGCTAGCGGGGGCAGAGACCCAGTACTTC. The variable domain in full, completed from reference TRBV2 and TRBJ2-5, reads EPEVTQTPSHQVTQMGQEVILRCVPISNHLYFYWYRQILGQKVEFLVSFYNNEISEKSEIFDDQFSVERPDGSNFTLKIRSTKLEDSAMYFCASSESTLAGAETQYFGPGTRLLVL.

This rearrangement joins TRBV19 to TRBJ1-4; D is uncertain. The V end lost 0 bases, the J end lost 0 bases, and 11 bases lay between the germline ends. This CDR3 has 17 residues. The germline CDR1 and CDR2 sequences are LNHDA and SQIVND (reference sequence). In DNA, the CDR3 is TGTGCCAGTAGTATAGATCCTCCCCCTGCAACTAATGAAAAACTGTTTTTT. Translated: CASSIDPPPATNEKLFF.

The rearrangement joins TRBV27 to TRBJ2-3; TRBD2 agrees at 7 bases. With V trimmed by 5 bases and J by 2 bases, 4 bases remained unmatched. The CDR3 sequence is 14 residues long. Germline V gives CDR1 MNHEY, CDR2 SMNVEV (reference sequence). As DNA, the CDR3 is TGTGCCAGCAGTCCCGGACTAGTCACAGATACGCAGTATTTT. It encodes CASSPGLVTDTQYF.

V is TRBV9 and J is TRBJ2-3, with TRBD1 as a possible D gene (6 bases). Germline CDR1 reads SGDLS; CDR2 reads YYNGEE. The CDR3 loop spans 14 amino acids. Between the trimmed V and J ends, which lost 4 bases and 2 bases, there was a span of 11 bases. CDR3 in amino acids: CASSPRTATDTQYF. CDR3 nucleotides: TGTGCCAGCAGCCCTCGGACAGCCACAGATACGCAGTATTTT.